This TCR beta chain appears in the sequencing data of a study of blood T cell repertoires in COVID-19. This CDR3 contains 16 residues. The germline CDR1 and CDR2 sequences are GTSNPN and SVGIG (reference sequence). Unmatched junction bases numbered 7, after V lost 5 bases and J lost 0 bases. TCRdb's copy holds only in-frame clones and misses some; the assay was immunoSEQ multiplex PCR. The sample holds about 120,000 clones; around 88% are singletons and the top ten take 10%. The sequence came from a man between 50 and 59 years old with acute or convalescent COVID-19. Sequencing was performed on peripheral blood. This chain connects TRBV30 to TRBJ2-3; 11 nucleotides agree with TRBD2. For the CDR3, the DNA is TGTGCCTGGCTAGCGGGGGGTTATACTAGCACAGATACGCAGTATTTT. This gives the protein CAWLAGGYTSTDTQYF.